This note documents a single T cell receptor (beta chain) sequence. Repertoires were generated with immunoSEQ multiplex PCR, while TCRdb's copy carries only in-frame clones and drops some. The table has 250,000 to 350,000 clones, roughly nine tenths seen once. This entry comes from a study of blood T cell repertoires in COVID-19. Study at large: Researchers got acute and convalescent COVID-19 samples from the United States, Italy and Spain. PBMCs, B-cell-depleted T cells, or T cells provided the cDNA or gDNA that made up the material.

This CDR3 is built from 12 residues. Germline V gene data show CDR1 as LGHDT and CDR2 as YNNKEL (reference sequence). The ends lost 3 bases at V and 9 bases at J; junction bases unmatched: 3. Across about two dozen US areas, participants ranged in age from 18 to 89 years. Input material: PBMCs or T cells enriched from blood (not recorded which). The rearrangement joins TRBV3-1 (or the pseudogene TRBV3-2) to TRBJ2-7, with 9 bases matching TRBD1. This sequence was found in a woman between 25 and 40 years old who had recovered from COVID-19. The CDR3 DNA reads as TGTGCCAGCAGCCACCGGGACAGGGCGCAGTACTTC. This sequence encodes CASSHRDRAQYF.